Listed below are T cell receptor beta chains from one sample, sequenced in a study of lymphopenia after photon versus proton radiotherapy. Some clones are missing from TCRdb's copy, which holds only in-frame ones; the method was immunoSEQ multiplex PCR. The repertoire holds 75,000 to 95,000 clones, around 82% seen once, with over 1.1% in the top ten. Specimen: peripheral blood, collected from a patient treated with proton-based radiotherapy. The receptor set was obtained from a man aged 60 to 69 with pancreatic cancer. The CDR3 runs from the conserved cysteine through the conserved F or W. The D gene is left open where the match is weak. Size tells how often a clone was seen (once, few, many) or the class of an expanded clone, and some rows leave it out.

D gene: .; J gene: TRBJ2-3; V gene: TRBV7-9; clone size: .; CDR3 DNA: TGTGCCAGCAGCTTAGACAGTGGGATAGATACGCAGTATTTT; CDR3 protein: CASSLDSGIDTQYF
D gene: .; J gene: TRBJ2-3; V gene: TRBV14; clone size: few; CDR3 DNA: TGTGCCAGCAGCCAAGGAAAAGGCAGGGACACAGATACGCAGTATTTT; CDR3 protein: CASSQGKGRDTDTQYF
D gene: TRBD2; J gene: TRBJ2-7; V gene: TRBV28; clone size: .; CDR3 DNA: TGTGCCAGCAGTTTCGTGTCTAGCGGGCCTTTGATAAGCTCCTACGAGCAGTACTTC; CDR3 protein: CASSFVSSGPLISSYEQYF
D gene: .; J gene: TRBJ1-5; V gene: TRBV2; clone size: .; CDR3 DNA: TGTGCCAGCAGTGATTCCAGGGGATATCAGCCCCAGCATTTT; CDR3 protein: CASSDSRGYQPQHF
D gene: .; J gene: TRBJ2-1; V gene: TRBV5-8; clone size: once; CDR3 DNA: TGTGCCAGCAGCTTGTCTAGTAACAATGAGCAGTTCTTC; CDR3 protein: CASSLSSNNEQFF
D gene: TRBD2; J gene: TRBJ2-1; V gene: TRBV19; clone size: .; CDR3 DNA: TGTGCCAGTCGTGTAGCGGGAAGAACCAATGAGCAGTTCTTC; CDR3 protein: CASRVAGRTNEQFF
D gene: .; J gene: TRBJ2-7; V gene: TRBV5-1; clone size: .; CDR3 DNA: TGCGCCAGCAGCTTAAACAGCCCTCCCGGGGAGCAGTACTTC; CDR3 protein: CASSLNSPPGEQYF
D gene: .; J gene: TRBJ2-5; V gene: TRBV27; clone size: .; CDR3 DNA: TGTGCCAGCAGTCCGCAAAACCCCCTTGAGGCGGGGGCATCTCTTTACCAAGAGACCCAGTACTTC; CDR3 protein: CASSPQNPLEAGASLYQETQYF
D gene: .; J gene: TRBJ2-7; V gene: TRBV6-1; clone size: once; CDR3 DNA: TGTGCCAGCAGTGAAAAGGACTACGAGCAGTACTTC; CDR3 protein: CASSEKDYEQYF
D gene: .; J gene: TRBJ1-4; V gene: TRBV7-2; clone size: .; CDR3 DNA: TGTGCCAGCAGAAAAGAAGGGCAGGGCGAAAAACTGTTTTTT; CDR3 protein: CASRKEGQGEKLFF
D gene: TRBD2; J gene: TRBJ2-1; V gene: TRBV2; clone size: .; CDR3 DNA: TGTGCCAGCAGTGAACTGCAACTAGCGGGAGAGAGCTCCTACAATGAGCAGTTCTTC; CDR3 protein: CASSELQLAGESSYNEQFF
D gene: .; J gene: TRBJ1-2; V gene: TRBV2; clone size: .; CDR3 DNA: TGTGCCAGCAGTGTGCCCCCGACTCTCTATGGCTACACCTTC; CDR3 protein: CASSVPPTLYGYTF
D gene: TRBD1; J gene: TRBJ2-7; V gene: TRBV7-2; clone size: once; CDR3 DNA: TGTGCCAGCAGCTTCGCCAGGGGGACCCACGAGCAGTACTTC; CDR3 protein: CASSFARGTHEQYF
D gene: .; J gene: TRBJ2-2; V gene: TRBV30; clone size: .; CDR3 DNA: TGTGCCTGGACCACAGGGATCTGGATATCCGCGGGGGAGCTGTTTTTT; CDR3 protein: CAWTTGIWISAGELFF
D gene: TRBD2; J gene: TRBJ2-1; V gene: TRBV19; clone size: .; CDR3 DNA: TGTGCCAGTAGTATAGGACTAGCGGGAGCTGGTGAGCAGTTCTTC; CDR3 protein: CASSIGLAGAGEQFF
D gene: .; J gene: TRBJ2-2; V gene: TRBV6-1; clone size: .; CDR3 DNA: TGTGCCAGCAGTGAGTCTCCGGGGGAGCTGTTTTTT; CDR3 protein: CASSESPGELFF
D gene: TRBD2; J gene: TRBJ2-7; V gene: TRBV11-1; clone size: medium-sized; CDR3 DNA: TGTGCCAGCAGCTCCCAGCCAGCGGGAGCCTACGAGCAGTACTTC; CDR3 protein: CASSSQPAGAYEQYF
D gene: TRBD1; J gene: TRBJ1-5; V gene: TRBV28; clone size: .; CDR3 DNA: TGTGCCAGCAAAACCAGGGACAGGAGGGAGGTAATAAGCAATCAGCCCCAGCATTTT; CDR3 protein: CASKTRDRREVISNQPQHF
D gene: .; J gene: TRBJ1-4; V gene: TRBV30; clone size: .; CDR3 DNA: TGTGCCTGGGGGGCAACTAATGAAAAACTGTTTTTT; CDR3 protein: CAWGATNEKLFF
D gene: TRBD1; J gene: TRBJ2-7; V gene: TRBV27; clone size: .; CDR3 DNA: TGTGCCAGCAGTTTGGACAGGGGGTTCGAGCAGTACTTC; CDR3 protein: CASSLDRGFEQYF
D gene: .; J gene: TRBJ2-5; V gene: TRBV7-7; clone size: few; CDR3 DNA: TGTGCTAGCAGCGTGAGACAGGGACTGGAGACCCAGTACTTC; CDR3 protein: CASSVRQGLETQYF
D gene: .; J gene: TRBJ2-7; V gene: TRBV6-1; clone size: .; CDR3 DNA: TGTGCCAGCAGTGAAGCGTGGGACAAGAGCTCCTACGAGCAGTACTTC; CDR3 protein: CASSEAWDKSSYEQYF
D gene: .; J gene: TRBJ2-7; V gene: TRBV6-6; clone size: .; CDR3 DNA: TGTGCCAGCAGTTGGATCGGGAACGAGCAGTACTTC; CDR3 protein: CASSWIGNEQYF
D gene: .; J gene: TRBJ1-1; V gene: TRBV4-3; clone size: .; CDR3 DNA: TGCGCCAGCAGCCACTTTTTGGGGGAGGGAACTGAAGCTTTCTTT; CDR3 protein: CASSHFLGEGTEAFF
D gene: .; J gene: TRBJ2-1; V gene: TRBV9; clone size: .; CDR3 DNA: TGTGCCAGCAGCACCAGCGTCGGGACAAGAGGCTTTAGCTCCTACAATGAGCAGTTCTTC; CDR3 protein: CASSTSVGTRGFSSYNEQFF
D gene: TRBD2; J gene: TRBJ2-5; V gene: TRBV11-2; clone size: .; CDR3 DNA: TGTGCCAGCAGCCCGGAGACTAGCGGGAGGTTAGAGACCCAGTACTTC; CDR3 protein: CASSPETSGRLETQYF
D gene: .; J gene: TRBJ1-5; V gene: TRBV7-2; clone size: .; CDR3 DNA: TGTGCCAGCAGCCAGGACAGCAGCAATCAGCCCCAGCATTTT; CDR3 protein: CASSQDSSNQPQHF
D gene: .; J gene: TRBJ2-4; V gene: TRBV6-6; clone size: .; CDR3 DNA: TGTGCCAGCAGTCCCAGGGTTATGGACAAAAACATTCAGTACTTC; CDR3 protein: CASSPRVMDKNIQYF
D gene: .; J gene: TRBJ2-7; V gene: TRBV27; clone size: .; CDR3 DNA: TGTGCCAGCAGTTTCCGATTTCAGGCGGGCTACGAGCAGTACTTC; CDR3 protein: CASSFRFQAGYEQYF
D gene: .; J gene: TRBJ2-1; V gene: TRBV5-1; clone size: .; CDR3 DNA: TGCGCCAGCAGCTTGGCCTTATATGAGCGGAGGACCTACAATGAGCAGTTCTTC; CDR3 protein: CASSLALYERRTYNEQFF
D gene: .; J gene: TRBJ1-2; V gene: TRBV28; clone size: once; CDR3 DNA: TGTGCCGTTGGCCTGGGTAACTATGGCTACACCTTC; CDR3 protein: CAVGLGNYGYTF
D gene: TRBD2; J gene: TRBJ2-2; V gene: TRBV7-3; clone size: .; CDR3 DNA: TGTGCCAGCAGCTCGACTAGCGGGAGGCGGACCGGGGAGCTGTTTTTT; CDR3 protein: CASSSTSGRRTGELFF
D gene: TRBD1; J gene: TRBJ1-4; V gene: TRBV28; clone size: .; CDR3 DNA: TGTGCCAGCAGTTCCCGGACAGGGAGAAGTACTGGCTCTAATGAAAAACTGTTTTTT; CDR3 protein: CASSSRTGRSTGSNEKLFF
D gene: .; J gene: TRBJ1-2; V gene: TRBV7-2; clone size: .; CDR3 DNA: TGTGCCAGCAGCTTAATAGTTTCAGGGACGGGCTATGGCTACACCTTC; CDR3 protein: CASSLIVSGTGYGYTF
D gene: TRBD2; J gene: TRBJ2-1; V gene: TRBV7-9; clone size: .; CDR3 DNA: TGTGCCAGCAGCTTAAGCGGACTAGCGGGACCTGAGCAGTTCTTC; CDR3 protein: CASSLSGLAGPEQFF
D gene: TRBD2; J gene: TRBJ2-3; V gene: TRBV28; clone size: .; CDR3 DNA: TGTGCCAGCAGGCCTGGGAGGGCCTTTTCGGCAGATACGCAGTATTTT; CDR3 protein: CASRPGRAFSADTQYF
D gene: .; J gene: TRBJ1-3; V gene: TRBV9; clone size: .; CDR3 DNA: TGTGCCAGCAGCTCATTCTCCCAGTCAGGTGGAAACACCATATATTTT; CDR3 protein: CASSSFSQSGGNTIYF
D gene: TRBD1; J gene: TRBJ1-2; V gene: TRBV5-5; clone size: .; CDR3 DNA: TGTGCCAGCACCATAGGGGGCCGGAACTATGGCTACACCTTC; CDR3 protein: CASTIGGRNYGYTF
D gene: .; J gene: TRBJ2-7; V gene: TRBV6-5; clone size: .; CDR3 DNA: TGTGCCAGCAGGGACAGACTCTACGAGCAGTACTTC; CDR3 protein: CASRDRLYEQYF
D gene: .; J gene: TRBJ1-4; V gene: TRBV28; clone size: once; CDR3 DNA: TGTGCCAGCAATAGCGCAACTAATGAAAAACTGTTTTTT; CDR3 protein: CASNSATNEKLFF
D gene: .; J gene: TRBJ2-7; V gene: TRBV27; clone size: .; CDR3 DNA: TGTGCCAGCAGGTCCCGACTTAGTTCCTACGAGCAGTACTTC; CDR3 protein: CASRSRLSSYEQYF
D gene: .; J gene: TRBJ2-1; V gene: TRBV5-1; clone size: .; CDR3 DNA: TGCGCCAGCAGCTTGGCATATGAGCAGTTCTTC; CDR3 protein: CASSLAYEQFF
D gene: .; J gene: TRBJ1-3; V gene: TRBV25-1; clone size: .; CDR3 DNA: TGTGCCAGCAGTTCGAGGGGTGGAAACACCATATATTTT; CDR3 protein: CASSSRGGNTIYF
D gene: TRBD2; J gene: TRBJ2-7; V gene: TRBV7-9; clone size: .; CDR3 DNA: TGTGCCAGCAGCAATAGCGGGACCGAGCAGTACTTC; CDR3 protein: CASSNSGTEQYF
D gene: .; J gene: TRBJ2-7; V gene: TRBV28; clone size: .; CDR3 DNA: TGTGCCAGTCTCCCGGGGGCAGGGTCTGCCCTCGAGCAGTACTTC; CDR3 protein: CASLPGAGSALEQYF
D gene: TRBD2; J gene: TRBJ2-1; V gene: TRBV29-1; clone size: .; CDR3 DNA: TGCAGCGTTGAAAAACCTACTAGCGGGAGGGCCTGGGATGAGCAGTTCTTC; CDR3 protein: CSVEKPTSGRAWDEQFF
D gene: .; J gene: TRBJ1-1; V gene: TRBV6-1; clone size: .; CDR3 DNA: TGTGCCAGTCTCGGCGTGCACCGGGACACTGAAGCTTTCTTT; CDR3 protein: CASLGVHRDTEAFF
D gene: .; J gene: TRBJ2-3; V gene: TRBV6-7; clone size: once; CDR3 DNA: TGTGCCAGCAGCCACTCCTCTTCCGGGGGCAGCACAGATACGCAGTATTTT; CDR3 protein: CASSHSSSGGSTDTQYF
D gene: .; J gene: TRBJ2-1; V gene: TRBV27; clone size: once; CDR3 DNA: TGTGCCAGCCGGAGGGAAAACCGACCCGGGTCCAATGAGCAGTTCTTC; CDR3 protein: CASRRENRPGSNEQFF
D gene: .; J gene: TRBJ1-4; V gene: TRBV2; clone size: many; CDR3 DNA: TGTGCCAGCAGTGAAGCAGGGCCCGGTTCTGAAAAACTGTTTTTT; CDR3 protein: CASSEAGPGSEKLFF
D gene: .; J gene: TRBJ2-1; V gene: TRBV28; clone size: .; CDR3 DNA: TGTGCCAGCGGGAGGTATGAGCAGTTCTTC; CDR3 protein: CASGRYEQFF
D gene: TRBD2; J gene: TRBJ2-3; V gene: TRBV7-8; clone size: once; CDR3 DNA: TGTGCCAGCAGCTTCCGGCTAGCGGGCTTAGATACGCAGTATTTT; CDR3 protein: CASSFRLAGLDTQYF